A selection of T cell receptor beta chains follows, all from one sample in a study of blood T cell repertoires in COVID-19. Method: immunoSEQ multiplex PCR; TCRdb's copy keeps in-frame clones and lacks some. The sample has about 230,000 clones, 85% to 90% seen once. Sequencing was done on a sample of PBMCs or T cells enriched from blood (not recorded which). The origin of the receptors is a woman under 40 with acute COVID-19. Both conserved end residues are part of each CDR3. A D gene is named only where the DNA matches it firmly. Clone size is shown for a subset of rows, as once, few, many or a class of expanded clone.

D	J	V	size	CDR3	DNA
NA	TRBJ1-5	TRBV5-8	NA	CASSSPAYRYNQPQHF	TGTGCCAGCAGTTCCCCCGCGTACAGATACAATCAGCCCCAGCATTTT
NA	TRBJ1-5	TRBV28	NA	CASSLIRSGGNQPQHF	TGTGCCAGCAGTTTGATCAGGTCCGGGGGCAATCAGCCCCAGCATTTT
TRBD1	TRBJ1-4	TRBV7-2	NA	CASSLVGQGNEKLFF	TGTGCCAGCAGCTTAGTAGGACAGGGGAATGAAAAACTGTTTTTT
NA	TRBJ1-6	TRBV7-8	once	CASSLVESSYNSPLHF	TGTGCCAGCAGCTTAGTGGAGAGCTCCTATAATTCACCCCTCCACTTT
NA	TRBJ2-6	TRBV5-1	NA	CASSPTTGANVLTF	TGCGCCAGCAGCCCGACAACTGGGGCCAACGTCCTGACTTTC
TRBD1	TRBJ1-5	TRBV24-1	NA	CATSGQGSQPQHF	TGTGCCACCAGTGGACAGGGAAGTCAGCCCCAGCATTTT
NA	TRBJ2-2	TRBV5-4	NA	CASSQEERQTGELFF	TGTGCCAGCAGCCAAGAGGAACGGCAGACCGGGGAGCTGTTTTTT
TRBD2	TRBJ2-3	TRBV5-1	NA	CASSSGISGGTDTQYF	TGCGCCAGCAGCAGCGGGATCTCAGGCGGCACAGATACGCAGTATTTT
NA	TRBJ1-1	TRBV2	once	CASSPRGQNTEAFF	TGTGCCAGCAGTCCCAGGGGACAAAACACTGAAGCTTTCTTT
NA	TRBJ1-2	TRBV5-4	NA	CASSPRQGNYGYTF	TGTGCCAGCAGCCCCCGGCAGGGTAACTATGGCTACACCTTC